These 25 T cell receptor beta chains were sequenced from one sample in a study of early stage breast cancer tumors. The repertoire was sequenced with immunoSEQ multiplex PCR; TCRdb's copy has only in-frame clones and lacks some. This sample has approximately 3,000 clones, with 64% found just once. Sequenced: breast tumor tissue. These receptor sequences come from a person aged 35-55 years with breast cancer.

This clone was seen only a few times. V usage is TRBV4-1 and J usage is TRBJ1-2, with 7 bases matching TRBD1. The germline V gene has CDR1 MGHRA and CDR2 YSYEKL. The J segment lost 4 bases and the V segment lost 3 bases, leaving 14 bases of the junction unmatched. CDR3 length equals 17 residues. DNA for the CDR3: TGCGCCAGCAGCCACCTTCGTGGCTACAGGGGCGGCTATGGCTACACCTTC. This translates into CASSHLRGYRGGYGYTF.

This clone occurred a few times. V gene TRBV27 combines with J gene TRBJ1-5; possibly TRBD1 for D (6 bases). This CDR3 has 14 amino acids. CDR1 is MNHEY and CDR2 is SMNVEV in the germline V gene (reference sequence). Deletions cut 8 bases from V and 3 bases from J, with 14 bases between. DNA of the CDR3: TGTGCCAGCGGGGGACAACTACCCAATCAGCCCCAGCATTTT. Residues: CASGGQLPNQPQHF.

The CDR3 coding sequence is TGTGCCTGGAGTGTAGGAGGAGAGACCCAGTACTTC. It specifies CAWSVGGETQYF. The chain recombines TRBV30 with TRBJ2-5, with D possibly being TRBD2 (5 bases). Germline V CDR1 and CDR2: GTSNPN, SVGIG (reference sequence). The V and J ends lost 0 bases and 4 bases respectively, with 6 bases between them. The length of the CDR3 is 12 residues.

In its sample, this clone was seen a few times. This chain joins TRBV9 and TRBJ2-7; possibly TRBD1 for D (6 bases). CDR1 and CDR2 from the germline V gene are SGDLS and YYNGEE. The CDR3 runs to 15 residues. V gave up 0 bases and J gave up 5 bases, with 15 bases separating them. In DNA form, the CDR3 reads TGTGCCAGCAGCGTAGGGGGGCTGAATCACAACGAGCAGTACTTC. Its protein product is CASSVGGLNHNEQYF.

In this sample, this clone turned up a few times. This chain connects TRBV7-9 to TRBJ2-7, with no clear D. Looked up from germline, CDR1 is SEHNR and CDR2 is FQNEAQ (reference sequence). The V end was cut by 5 bases, the J end by 7 bases, with 9 bases between. The CDR3 is made up of 11 amino acids. The CDR3 bases are TGTGCCAGCAGCCAGGCGGAGGAGCAGTACTTC. It encodes CASSQAEEQYF.

This clone ranks as medium-sized (0.01 to 0.1%). The chain carries TRBV7-9 and TRBJ2-1, with 14 nucleotides matching TRBD2. V shed 2 bases, J shed 8 bases, and the junction held 2 bases outside the gene matches. Germline CDR1 is SEHNR and CDR2 is FQNEAQ (reference sequence). The CDR3 spans 15 residues. In DNA, the CDR3 is TGTGCCAGCAGCTTACGACTAGCGGGAGGGTATGAGCAGTTCTTC. Protein: CASSLRLAGGYEQFF.

This clone was seen more than once but under ten times. The J gene is TRBJ2-4, the V gene TRBV9, with TRBD2 matching over 9 bases. J gave up 3 bases and V 4 bases, and 20 bases lay outside the gene matches. The CDR3 totals 20 residues. Per the germline V gene, CDR1 is SGDLS and CDR2 is YYNGEE. CDR3: CASSRGAGRDSGSVKNIQYF. Written as DNA, the CDR3 is TGTGCCAGCAGCAGAGGGGCAGGGAGGGATAGCGGGAGTGTCAAAAACATTCAGTACTTC.

About this clone itself: Distinct nucleotide sequences in the sample also encode this CDR3. The chain is built from TRBV7-8 and TRBJ1-1; 10 bases are a match to TRBD1. CDR3 length equals 16 residues. From germline, CDR1 is SGHVS and CDR2 FQNEAQ. The ends lost 5 bases at V and 0 bases at J; junction bases unmatched: 6. CDR3 sequence reads: CASSPRGQGLNTEAFF. CDR3 nucleotide sequence: TGTGCCAGCAGCCCCCGGGGACAGGGGCTGAACACTGAAGCTTTCTTT.

This sequence joins TRBV28 and TRBJ2-7, with D perhaps assigned TRBD1 or TRBD2 (5 bases each). V was clipped by 6 bases and J by 2 bases, with 17 bases between them. Germline-derived CDR1 and CDR2 are MDHEN and SYDVKM. This CDR3 comprises 15 residues. CDR3 DNA: TGTGCCAGCAGCGCTCCCGGGACGGCCCCCTACGAGCAGTACTTC. The encoded protein is CASSAPGTAPYEQYF.

In its sample, this clone ranks as hyperexpanded. The identical CDR3 is also encoded by other nucleotide sequences in the sample. The gene calls are TRBV2 and TRBJ2-3; D is unclear. V dropped 5 bases and J dropped 3 bases, with 6 bases sitting between them. This CDR3 is built from 12 residues. Germline CDR1 and CDR2: SNHLY and FYNNEI. The chain's CDR3 is CASSSGTDTQYF. CDR3 nucleotides: TGTGCCAGCAGTTCCGGGACAGATACGCAGTATTTT.

The V gene is TRBV5-4, the J gene TRBJ2-7, with 9 positions matching TRBD1. J was trimmed by 6 bases and V by 2 bases; bases with no gene match: 3. From germline, CDR1 is SGHNT and CDR2 YYREEE (reference sequence). The CDR3 is made up of 13 amino acids. The CDR3 is CASSFTGGGEQYF. Here the CDR3 DNA reads TGTGCCAGCAGCTTTACAGGGGGCGGCGAGCAGTACTTC.

The rearrangement links TRBV7-8 to TRBJ2-2, with 9 bases fitting TRBD2. This CDR3 region has 15 residues. Looked up from germline, CDR1 is SGHVS and CDR2 is FQNEAQ. V lost 3 bases, J lost 7 bases, and 6 bases stayed unmatched. CDR3 sequence reads: CASSFKGAGGGELFF. CDR3 in DNA: TGTGCCAGCAGCTTCAAGGGAGCGGGAGGCGGGGAGCTGTTTTTT.

This clone was seen just once. V is TRBV4-1 and J is TRBJ1-2, with D perhaps matching TRBD1 (5 bases). CDR1 is MGHRA and CDR2 is YSYEKL in the germline V gene. With 0 bases removed from V and 8 bases from J, the gap between germline ends came to 13 bases. The CDR3 is 14 amino acids. CDR3 coding DNA: TGCGCCAGCAGCCAAGAGGGAACGGGGGGAGGCTACACCTTC. Residues: CASSQEGTGGGYTF.

In DNA form, the CDR3 reads TGCAGCGTTGTGGAGGGAAGCTCCTACGAGCAGTACTTC. Its protein product is CSVVEGSSYEQYF. V and J are TRBV29-1 and TRBJ2-7; D perhaps matches TRBD2 (6 bases). The CDR3 is made up of 13 amino acids. Germline V gives CDR1 SQVTM, CDR2 ANQGSEA. V was trimmed by 4 bases and J by 0 bases, leaving 10 bases between them.

The chain is built from TRBV11-2 and TRBJ2-7; 12 bases fit TRBD1. J was trimmed by 3 bases and V by 8 bases; bases with no gene match: 5. This CDR3 is built from 14 residues. The germline gives CDR1 SGHAT, CDR2 FQNNGV. CDR3 in DNA: TGTGCCAGCTCTCGGGACAGGGGGCACTACGAGCAGTACTTC. Protein: CASSRDRGHYEQYF. The full variable domain, its missing parts supplied by reference TRBV11-2 and TRBJ2-7, is EAGVAQSPRYKIIEKRQSVAFWCNPISGHATLYWYQQILGQGPKLLIQFQNNGVVDDSQLPKDRFSAERLKGVDSTLKIQPAKLEDSAVYLCASSRDRGHYEQYFGPGTRLTVT.

This clone was counted between two and nine times. The J gene is TRBJ1-4, the V gene TRBV6-5, with D maybe TRBD1 (6 bases). V lost 7 bases to trimming and J lost 5 bases, with 14 bases between them. The CDR3 totals 14 residues. Germline CDR1 reads MNHEY; CDR2 reads SVGAGI. CDR3 sequence reads: CASKDTGWNEKLFF. The CDR3 coding sequence is TGTGCCAGCAAGGACACAGGGTGGAATGAAAAACTGTTTTTT.

The gene calls are TRBV7-3 and TRBJ1-2; D perhaps matches TRBD1 (6 bases). Per the germline V gene, CDR1 is SGHTA and CDR2 is FQGTGA. The CDR3 has 14 amino acids. Between the trimmed V and J ends, which lost 5 bases and 6 bases, there was a span of 16 bases. The CDR3 loop reads CASSASGTLDGYTF. The CDR3 DNA sequence: TGTGCCAGCAGCGCCTCCGGGACATTGGATGGCTACACCTTC.

The chain has TRBV29-1 and TRBJ2-4, with 7 positions matching TRBD1. This CDR3 has 13 amino acids. Trimming at V came to 5 bases and at J to 0 bases, leaving 1 base not matched to a gene. Looked up from germline, CDR1 is SQVTM and CDR2 is ANQGSEA. CDR3 amino acids: CSVYRGAKNIQYF. CDR3 nucleotide sequence: TGCAGCGTTTACAGGGGAGCCAAAAACATTCAGTACTTC.

This clone has a handful of counts. V gene TRBV7-3 combines with J gene TRBJ2-1; D is ambiguous. From germline, CDR1 is SGHTA and CDR2 FQGTGA. V lost 3 bases, J lost 9 bases, and 12 bases lay in between. The length of the CDR3 is 13 residues. CDR3 amino acids: CASSLMPDTEQFF. CDR3 DNA sequence: TGTGCCAGCAGCTTGATGCCTGACACTGAGCAGTTCTTC.

The rearrangement uses TRBV28 and TRBJ2-4, with D perhaps matching TRBD2 (6 bases). Trimming cost V 5 bases and J 1 base, with 12 bases left between them. The CDR3 totals 15 residues. Germline CDR1 MDHEN, CDR2 SYDVKM. The CDR3, as DNA: TGTGCCAGCAGTCTGGGGGGTTCGGCCAAAAACATTCAGTACTTC. Its translation is CASSLGGSAKNIQYF.

The rearrangement links TRBV25-1 to TRBJ1-1; a weak D match, TRBD1 (5 bases). Germline lookup yields CDR1 MGHDK and CDR2 SYGVNS. With 2 bases removed from V and 0 bases from J, the gap between germline ends came to 16 bases. This CDR3 contains 17 residues. CDR3 nucleotide sequence: TGTGCCAGCAGTGAAGGAATAGAGAAGGGGCTGAACACTGAAGCTTTCTTT. Encoded protein: CASSEGIEKGLNTEAFF.

The genes are TRBV15 and TRBJ2-1; tentative D call: TRBD2 (5 bases). CDR1 is LNHNV and CDR2 is YYDKDF in the germline V gene (reference sequence). V was trimmed by 3 bases and J by 6 bases, leaving 15 bases between them. This CDR3 contains 15 residues. CDR3 DNA: TGTGCCACCAGCAGTACTGGAGGTGAAGGCAATGAGCAGTTCTTC. Protein product: CATSSTGGEGNEQFF.

V and J are TRBV29-1 and TRBJ1-4; D gene unclear. The CDR3 runs to 13 residues. Germline values: CDR1 SQVTM, CDR2 ANQGSEA. V gave up 6 bases and J gave up 2 bases, with 10 bases separating them. The DNA for the CDR3 is TGCAGCGTGACGAGAGGTACTAATGAAAAACTGTTTTTT. Amino acid sequence: CSVTRGTNEKLFF.

The CDR3 sequence is CASSLQQTSNTGELFF. The CDR3 DNA follows: TGTGCCAGCAGCTTACAGCAGACCTCGAACACCGGGGAGCTGTTTTTT. The chain combines TRBV7-2 with TRBJ2-2, with D hard to call. The CDR3 is 16 residues long. Trimming left V 2 bases short and J 0 bases short, with 10 bases between. The V gene's germline CDR1 is SGHTA and CDR2 FQGNSA.

By sample share, this clone is large. The rearrangement uses TRBV28 and TRBJ2-7; tentative D call: TRBD1 (5 bases). The CDR3 contains 14 residues. CDR1 and CDR2 from the germline V gene are MDHEN and SYDVKM. Trimming took off 4 bases at V and 2 bases at J, with 12 bases between the two ends. The CDR3 region has the DNA TGTGCCAGCAGTTGGACGGACATCCCCTACGAGCAGTACTTC. Amino acids: CASSWTDIPYEQYF.